A single TCR beta chain is shown here with its context. A few counts support this clone. This receptor's antigen is unknown. Base qualities are not recorded, but no much larger clone differs from it by a single base. The protocol used for the library was the immunoSEQ multiplex PCR assay. The multiplex PCR relied on a mix of 60 forward primers for TCR Vbeta segments and 13 reverse primers for TCR Jbeta segments. A multiplex PCR assay on genomic DNA amplified the CDR3 region of rearranged TCR beta genes. The Illumina HiSeq System was used to sequence the amplified TCR beta libraries as 87-base-pair reads. Processing in the source paper ran as follows. In a later analysis, some 80 million unique TCR beta chains were counted across the 650 to 750 repertoires, and around 10 million of these chains were shared by at least two donors. Raw reads were error-corrected and collapsed into unique sequences by a nearest-neighbor algorithm in which closely related sequences were merged to remove PCR and sequencing errors. V, D and J gene segments were assigned by aligning CDR3 sequences to IMGT reference sequences. For a sequence to be retained, a match of at least six nucleotides to both a V gene segment and a J gene segment was required. Rearrangements were classified as productive when the CDR3 lacked stop codons and remained in frame with V and J, and all other rearrangements were classified as non-productive. CDR3 was defined by IMGT convention, running from the second conserved V-encoded cysteine to the conserved J-encoded phenylalanine. Sequences without an unambiguous match to a single V gene segment were excluded from the earlier analysis of 500 to 700 of the donors. An earlier analysis of around 600 of the donors classified V segments as functional when productive rearrangements were above 56.7% and as segregating when the standard deviation between donors was above 5%. A statistical classification framework was built to diagnose cytomegalovirus status from the catalog of TCR beta chain sequences. V and J gene assignment, in a later analysis, came from comparing TCR nucleotide sequences with IMGT/GENE-DB human TR gene sequences. A later analysis assigned CDR3 sequences and most-parsimonious VDJ recombination scenarios with the TCRdist pipeline. In a later analysis, each TCR beta chain was defined by its CDR3 amino acid sequence together with its V-gene family, and reads without a unique V-gene family were excluded. As a way to deal with suspected cross-contamination and a sequencing artifact, a later analysis dropped approximately 570 nucleotide sequences that were highly shared and had low generation probability. For each public chain, a later analysis derived a clonal expansion index from normalized ranks of inferred template counts within each repertoire. In a later analysis, generation probabilities were computed using a VDJ recombination model fitted to out-of-frame rearrangements, and the results were checked against IGoR. Hypergeometric tests were used in a later analysis to score TCR-TCR, TCR-HLA and TCR-CMV co-occurrence, with a repertoire-size bias correction applied to the TCR pairs. To estimate false discovery rates, a later analysis permuted the HLA or CMV assignments 20 times. In a later analysis, co-occurring TCRs were grouped using DBSCAN, with TCRdist sequence similarity added in when clustering inside HLA-allele-positive subsets. Repertoires with fewer than 30,000 or more than 120,000 public chains, plus five repertoires with anomalous nucleotide sharing, were excluded from co-occurrence clustering. TCRdb's version of the immuneACCESS table is confined to in-frame rearrangements and falls short of the full clone set. An unresolved V gene accounts for under half of the shortfall where checked; the remainder is of unknown origin. That table is the source of V, J and clone size, and D and trimming were worked out from the DNA. The sample profile shows some 38,000 clones; approximately 63% of them were found once. About 4% of the sample is in the top ten clones.

This entry comes from a study of cytomegalovirus exposure and HLA in healthy donors (dated by TCRdb to the late 2010s). Regarding the complete study: According to an earlier analysis of a few hundred of the donors, about 179 million T cells yielded 90 million to 130 million unique TCR beta sequences and around 300 Gb of sequence data. An early release covering 500 to 750 HLA-typed donors comprised approximately 300 gigabases of sequencing data and 85 million to 100 million unique TCR sequences. The genetic ancestry cluster associated with self-reported Caucasian donors included about 81% of the approximately 400 genotyped donors. The study aimed to test whether cataloging public T cell receptors could reveal signatures of past pathogen exposure. The T cell repertoires of under 700 subjects were profiled by immunosequencing and related to cytomegalovirus serostatus. Along with the roughly 710-subject first cohort, a separate validation cohort of about 110 different subjects was used. To predict cytomegalovirus infection status, the study brought together high-throughput TCR immunosequencing, statistical association of individual TCRs with disease status, and machine learning. In a later analysis, previously published TCR beta repertoires from some 640 donors were re-analyzed and high-resolution HLA genotyping was added so that TCR occurrence patterns could be studied. The later analysis used no new phenotypic data to find candidate immune exposures, relying instead on TCR beta sequences and their occurrence across donors. In an earlier analysis of over 550 of the donors, high-throughput TCR beta sequencing was used to judge whether each TCR beta V gene segment behaved as functional or pseudogenic. Alongside the repertoire data, information on donor age, sex, ethnicity and CMV serostatus was compiled. Genome-wide SNP genotypes for about three fifths of the roughly 670 donors were used in a later genetic analysis, which treated that subset as a discovery cohort. All discovery cohort repertoires had been generated using a single sequencing platform. Class I and class II HLA loci were covered by the typing at four-digit resolution. Typing coverage varied by locus: roughly 629-640 donors for A, B, C, DRB1 and DQB1; 522 for DQA1; approximately 570 for DPA1; fewer than 480 for DPB1. Four to six DR-DQ haplotypes were handled as single units for association and clustering, since linkage in the cohort was strong. Among about 410 genotyped donors of the cohort, an average of roughly 230,000 unique TCR beta nucleotide sequences was sequenced per donor, of which 15% to 20% were non-productive. Study-wide findings and limitations: A later analysis reported that several top co-occurrence clusters appeared linked to parvovirus B19, influenza, CMV and Epstein-Barr virus. The sequencing pipeline was judged likely to have produced a cluster of highly shared sequence variants as a technical artifact. While some public TCRs were present in many individuals, most TCR sequences turned up only very rarely across donors. V-gene and J-gene trimming of TCR beta chains was associated with a missense DCLRE1C variant in a later genetic analysis, and the association was replicated in an independent cohort. It was suggested by the authors that the approach could potentially be generalized to other disease states and immunological phenotypes. CMV serostatus was the only immune exposure information available for the cohort. A total of 150 to 200 TCR beta chains were listed by the study as associated with cytomegalovirus. Because counts were too low, roughly 17 rarely observed V segments, including chromosome 9 orphons, were left out of the earlier analysis of a few hundred of the donors. The presence/absence analyses assumed that sequencing depth was roughly uniform across donors, and that assumption may not be true. A further reported finding was that TCR beta sequences accurately predicted the HLA-A and HLA-B alleles for most subjects in the first cohort. In an earlier analysis of about 550 of the donors, most TCR beta V segments were observed in productive rearrangements about 87% or about 30% of the time, broadly matching IMGT annotations. In a later genetic analysis, fewer N-insertions in productive TCRs were reported among donors in an Asian-associated ancestry cluster than the approximately 710-donor mean. Because HLA typing was missing for some donors at each locus, association tests included only the typed subset. Only TCR beta chains were sequenced in this cohort, and the absence of alpha or paired-chain data limited detectable features. In a later analysis, most CMV-associated TCR beta chains were found to appear HLA-restricted, with HLA associations seemingly driven largely by CMV exposure. Cytomegalovirus status was reported to be diagnosed by the classifier with high specificity and sensitivity in both the original and validation cohorts. Compared with equally common non-associated chains, HLA-associated TCR beta chains in a later analysis were more clonally expanded and had lower generation probabilities. The 87-base-pair reads could not distinguish some IMGT-functional V segments, including TRBV6-2 and TRBV6-3, so those segments were excluded. Specific HLA alleles were associated with 18,000 or so TCR beta sequences at a false discovery rate of 0.05 in a later analysis. Linkage disequilibrium might explain the correlated functional status among segregating V segments, but an unknown experimental factor could not be ruled out. Strong co-occurrence of HLA alleles, especially DR and DQ, made assigning TCR associations to individual alleles difficult. In vitro tests confirmed that three of the cytomegalovirus-associated TCR beta chains recognize cytomegalovirus antigens. In a later analysis, TCR association rates were found to vary across HLA loci, with the most associated TCRs seen for DRB1 alleles and the fewest for HLA-C alleles.

The cohort consisted of more than 650 healthy bone marrow donors. At the time of sampling, every cohort member was nominally healthy, though immune exposures that went unrecorded were likely present. The donor tested CMV seronegative and was one of the 352 seronegative cohort members. A peripheral blood sample was collected from each donor, and TCR beta sequencing was performed on peripheral blood mononuclear cells. The Qiagen DNeasy Blood Extraction Kit was used to extract genomic DNA from the blood cell samples. Including cysteine and phenylalanine, the CDR3 has 15 amino acids. CDR3 DNA is the only sequence kept; it has 45 bases, read in frame from the first base. Sequences SEHNR (CDR1) and FQNEAQ (CDR2) are obtained from the germline V gene (reference sequence). V drops 8 bases and J drops 9 bases, leaving 20 bases in between.

Sequenced material: PBMCs. Here the chain combines TRBV7-9 and TRBJ1-6; the D region possibly corresponds to TRBD1 (6 bases align). The receptor was derived from a man aged 40-50 years in good health and CMV-seronegative. The DNA reads as follows: TGTGCCAGCCAAAGGGGGGGGGCTGGTGGTTCACCCCTCCACTTT. Its translation is CASQRGGAGGSPLHF.